This T cell receptor (beta chain) was captured by sequencing in a study of T-cell memory formation after mild COVID-19. Whole-study context: Across donors, TCR clusters were largely donor specific.

Study-level findings and limits: Contracting CD4+ clones lay largely in CM and EM, with CD8+ ones residing in EMRA.

In this sample, this clonotype turned up once. As yet, its antigen is unknown. The CDR3 is 21 amino acids. Germline V gene data show CDR1 as LGHNT and CDR2 as FRNRAP. V lost 0 bases to trimming and J lost 0 bases; unmatched junction nucleotides: 12. Using its own MiXCR run on the 5' RACE reads, TCRdb lists one record per CDR3 protein. The table has about 560,000 distinct CDR3 sequences, roughly 17% seen once. The sequence was collected from an adult woman who had mild COVID-19 (a few samples of this study predate the infection). Cell type and time point are not known. The source material was PBMCs or a T cell subset sorted from them (not recorded which). The rearrangement uses TRBV12-5 and TRBJ2-7; TRBD2 aligns across 15 bases. The CDR3 nucleotides read TGTGCTAGTGGTTTGGTACCTCTGGGACTAGCGGGAGGTACCAGCTCCTACGAGCAGTACTTC. Translating it yields CASGLVPLGLAGGTSSYEQYF.